This T cell receptor beta chain was sequenced during a study of cytotoxic CD8 clonotypes in ibrutinib-treated CLL. Whole-study context: The patient breakdown showed ten to eleven relapsed/refractory and under 16 treatment-naive cases, with 17 IGHV unmutated. Across samples, productive templates numbered 255,043 and productive rearrangements reached 94,082 on average. Study-wide results and caveats: Contraction or stability on treatment characterized the public clonotypes, which were uncommon.

Target depth was 1 in 200,000 to 1 in 1 million T cells, about 10x per clonotype. TCRdb's copy holds only in-frame clones and misses some; the assay was immunoSEQ multiplex PCR. Seen here are 45,000 to 60,000 clones, roughly three fifths observed once, and the top ten hold roughly 22%. Germline CDR1 SGHRS, CDR2 YFSETQ. The J segment lost 7 bases and the V segment lost 4 bases, leaving 9 bases of the junction unmatched. The length of the CDR3 is 15 residues. To note about this clone: Its target is not known.

The receptor was isolated from a human donor with chronic lymphocytic leukemia. The sequenced sample was PBMCs, obtained after 24 months of ibrutinib treatment. This sequence joins TRBV5-1 and TRBJ2-2; 8 nucleotides match TRBD1. The CDR3 loop reads CASSETGGEYGELFF. CDR3 nucleotides: TGCGCCAGCAGCGAAACAGGGGGTGAATACGGGGAGCTGTTTTTT.